The clone carrying this T cell receptor (beta chain) appeared many times. Its antigen is not identified. The ends were cut back, 5 bases at V and 6 bases at J, with 12 bases in the middle. The CDR3 extends over 13 amino acids. Looked up from germline, CDR1 is SGHRS and CDR2 is YFSETQ. It was by 5'RACE with 10-nucleotide random UMIs that the cDNA was made. MiXCR was run by TCRdb on the 5' RACE reads, yielding one entry per CDR3 protein. The sample includes roughly 10,000 distinct CDR3 sequences, 20% to 25% seen only once; the top ten take around 13%. This record belongs to a study of neurological immune-mediated disorders. Study results and limitations: Grouping of repertoires by phylogeny put those of 18 of 34 multiple sclerosis patients into a single related-CDR3 cluster, a possible signature. No sharing of CDR3 amino acid sequences was observed among expanded clones across subjects, suggesting private repertoires in all groups.

The material sequenced was CD8+ T cells from blood. The V call is TRBV5-1, the J call TRBJ1-5; possibly TRBD1 for D (6 bases). This clonotype originated in a woman in her 40s with multiple sclerosis. The CDR3 sequence: CASSYTGSQPQHF. CDR3 sequence (DNA): TGCGCCAGCAGTTATACAGGGAGTCAGCCCCAGCATTTT.